The 6 T cell receptor beta chains given below trace back to one sample, sequenced in a study of cytomegalovirus exposure and HLA in healthy donors. In the PCR, 60 Vbeta and 13 Jbeta primers were used. The repertoire was sequenced with immunoSEQ multiplex PCR; TCRdb's copy has only in-frame clones and lacks some. The table shows nearly 200,000 clones, with approximately 83% occurring only once. The sequenced material came from PBMCs. Receptors were obtained from a boy between 2 and 10 years old in good health and CMV-seronegative.

The chain is built from TRBV4-2 and TRBJ1-5; D unresolved. V was pared by 0 bases and J by 3 bases, with 9 bases between. Germline assignment: CDR1 LGHNA and CDR2 YNFKEQ. This CDR3 has 15 residues. CDR3 protein: CASSQESGINQPQHF. CDR3 coding DNA: TGTGCCAGCAGCCAAGAGTCCGGGATCAATCAGCCCCAGCATTTT.

The chain combines TRBV29-1 with TRBJ2-5, with 7 bases matching TRBD2. J lost 4 bases, V lost 7 bases, and 9 bases had no gene match. The germline gives CDR1 SQVTM, CDR2 ANQGSEA. CDR3 length equals 13 residues. CDR3 DNA sequence: TGCAGCGCCTCTCCTCGCGGGGGAGAGACCCAGTACTTC. Translated: CSASPRGGETQYF. Filled out from reference TRBV29-1 and TRBJ2-5, the complete variable domain reads SAVISQKPSRDICQRGTSLTIQCQVDSQVTMMFWYRQQPGQSLTLIATANQGSEATYESGFVIDKFPISRPNLTFSTLTVSNMSPEDSSIYLCSASPRGGETQYFGPGTRLLVL.

This clone was seen just once. The chain has TRBV6-6 and TRBJ2-1, with D possibly TRBD2 on 6 matching bases. This CDR3 spans 15 amino acids. Trimming pared 6 bases from V and 2 bases from J, leaving 14 bases between. Germline-derived CDR1 and CDR2 are MNHNY and SVGAGI (reference sequence). CDR3 sequence: CASSPPGVPYNEQFF. CDR3 coding DNA: TGTGCCAGCAGCCCCCCGGGGGTACCCTACAATGAGCAGTTCTTC.

The genes are TRBV4-2 and TRBJ1-5; maybe TRBD1 (5 bases). This CDR3 contains 13 residues. Germline CDR1 is LGHNA and CDR2 is YNFKEQ. V lost 4 bases to trimming and J lost 3 bases, with 7 bases between them. CDR3 in amino acids: CASSRGVNQPQHF. The CDR3 DNA reads TGTGCCAGCAGCCGGGGGGTCAATCAGCCCCAGCATTTT.

The genes are TRBV5-4 and TRBJ1-6; no firm D call. Trimming stripped 0 bases from V and 3 bases from J, with 16 bases between. CDR3 length equals 18 residues. Germline V gene data show CDR1 as SGHNT and CDR2 as YYREEE (reference sequence). The CDR3 DNA follows: TGTGCCAGCAGCTTGGGTCCACCTGGGCCCTACTATAATTCACCCCTCCACTTT. It is translated as CASSLGPPGPYYNSPLHF.

Notes on this clone: The sample contains more than one DNA sequence encoding this CDR3. The chain uses TRBV13 and TRBJ2-5; perhaps TRBD2 as D (5 bases). The CDR3 length is 14 residues. Trimming stripped 5 bases from V and 3 bases from J, with 13 bases between. CDR1 is PRHDT, CDR2 FYEKMQ, per germline (reference sequence). In DNA, the CDR3 is TGTGCCAGCAGCCCCAGAGAGGGAGAAGAGACCCAGTACTTC. Its translation: CASSPREGEETQYF.